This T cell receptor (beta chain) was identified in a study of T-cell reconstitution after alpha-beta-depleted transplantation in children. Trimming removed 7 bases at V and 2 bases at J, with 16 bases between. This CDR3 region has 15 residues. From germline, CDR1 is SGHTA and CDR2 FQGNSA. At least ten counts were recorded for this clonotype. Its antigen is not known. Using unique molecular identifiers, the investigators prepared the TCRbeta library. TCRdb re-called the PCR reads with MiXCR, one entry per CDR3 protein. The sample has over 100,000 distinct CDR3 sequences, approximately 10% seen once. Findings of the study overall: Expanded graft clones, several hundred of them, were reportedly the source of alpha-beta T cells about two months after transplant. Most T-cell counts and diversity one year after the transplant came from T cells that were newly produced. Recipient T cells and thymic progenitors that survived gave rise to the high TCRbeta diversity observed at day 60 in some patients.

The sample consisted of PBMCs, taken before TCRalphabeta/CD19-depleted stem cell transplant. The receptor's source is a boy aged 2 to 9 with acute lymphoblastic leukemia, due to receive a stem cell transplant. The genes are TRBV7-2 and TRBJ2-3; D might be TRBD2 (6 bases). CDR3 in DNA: TGTGCCAGCACCAAAGGACGGCGGGACACAGATACGCAGTATTTT. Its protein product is CASTKGRRDTDTQYF.